These 26 T cell receptor beta chains originate from one sample sequenced in a study of Tregs in tolerant kidney transplant recipients. Clones were sequenced by immunoSEQ multiplex PCR, and TCRdb holds only the in-frame ones, with some missing. Seen in this sample are roughly 50,000 clones; the ten most common clones hold 0.83%. The specimen was CD4+ T cells from blood, collected before the transplant. The receptors here all came from a human donor who received a combined kidney and bone marrow transplant.

As regards this clone: The sequence runs out 3 residues before the end of the CDR3; the remainder is reconstructed from the germline J gene. The chain links TRBV5-4 to TRBJ1-3; the D gene is possibly TRBD1 (5 bases). The CDR3 consists of 14 residues. Trimming pared 4 bases from V and 4 bases from J, leaving 12 bases between. CDR1 and CDR2 (germline): SGHNT, YYREEE (reference sequence). The sequenced CDR3 bases are TGTGCCAGCAGCACCGGGACTTTAGGAAACACC. Protein: CASSTGTLGNT. The CDR3, in full, reads CASSTGTLGNTIYF.

Worth noting for this clone: The read ends 3 residues early relative to the CDR3; the germline J gene fills the gap. The chain carries TRBV30 and TRBJ2-7, with D uncertain. The CDR3 has 14 amino acids. Germline V gives CDR1 GTSNPN, CDR2 SVGIG (reference sequence). V lost 1 base to trimming and J lost 3 bases, with 13 bases between them. CDR3 residues: CAWSESNRDYEQYF. The DNA read from the CDR3 is TGTGCCTGGAGTGAGTCGAACAGAGACTACGAG. The full variable domain, rest sourced from reference TRBV30 and TRBJ2-7, is SQTIHQWPATLVQPVGSPLSLECTVEGTSNPNLYWYRQAAGRGLQLLFYSVGIGQISSEVPQNLSASRPQDRQFILSSKKLLLSDSGFYLCAWSESNRDYEQYFGPGTRLTVT.

The CDR3 protein is CASSPGLAGGPASGANVLTF. The CDR3 bases that were read are TGTGCCAGCTCACCCGGGCTAGCGGGAGGGCCTGCCTCTGGGGCCAACGTC. The chain combines TRBV18 with TRBJ2-6; 12 bases map to TRBD2. Read data end 3 residues before the CDR3 end; the end is taken from the germline J gene. With 3 bases clipped from V and 0 bases from J, the junction kept 9 bases outside the gene matches. In germline, CDR1 is KGHSH, CDR2 LQKENI. The CDR3 sequence is 20 residues long.

A remark on this clone: The missing CDR3 end, 3 residues past where the read stops, is filled in from the germline J gene. The genes are TRBV19 and TRBJ1-6; D possibly corresponds to TRBD1 (5 bases). Trimming cost V 6 bases and J 3 bases, with 12 bases left between them. This CDR3 has 15 amino acids. Germline CDR1 reads LNHDA; CDR2 reads SQIVND (reference sequence). The CDR3: CASSPTDDYNSPLHF. Partial CDR3 DNA: TGTGCCAGTAGCCCGACAGATGACTATAATTCACCC.

Comments on this clone: The read stops 3 residues short of the end of the CDR3; the missing end is completed from the germline J gene. This rearrangement joins TRBV5-4 to TRBJ1-1, with D perhaps TRBD1 (6 bases). V lost 4 bases and J 5 bases, leaving 15 bases between the germline ends. Germline V gives CDR1 SGHNT, CDR2 YYREEE (reference sequence). The CDR3 has 14 residues. The part of the CDR3 DNA that was read is TGTGCCAGCAGCGCAGGGGAGGTGGTAACTGAA. This encodes CASSAGEVVTE. Given in full, the CDR3 is CASSAGEVVTEAFF. The whole variable domain, filled in from reference TRBV5-4 and TRBJ1-1, reads ETGVTQSPTHLIKTRGQQVTLRCSSQSGHNTVSWYQQALGQGPQFIFQYYREEENGRGNFPPRFSGLQFPNYSSELNVNALELDDSALYLCASSAGEVVTEAFFGQGTRLTVV.

For this clone: With the read ending 3 residues before the CDR3 end, the germline J gene is used to fill in that end. The rearrangement links TRBV7-2 to TRBJ2-4; 8 nucleotides line up with TRBD1. Trimming cost V 3 bases and J 9 bases; bases outside gene matches: 10. The germline V gene has CDR1 SGHTA and CDR2 FQGNSA. The CDR3 runs to 15 residues. CDR3 protein: CASSFRTGSLGIQYF. The part of the CDR3 DNA that was read is TGTGCCAGCAGCTTCAGGACAGGGTCTTTAGGCATT.

Worth noting for this clone: The CDR3 end is not reached by the read, which stops 3 residues before it; the germline J gene fills it in. The chain joins TRBV20-1 to TRBJ1-1, with D possibly TRBD1 on 5 matching bases. The CDR3 runs to 14 residues. Per germline, CDR1 DFQATT and CDR2 SNEGSKA (reference sequence). V dropped 1 base and J dropped 0 bases, with 9 bases sitting between them. CDR3 region: CSARGGGLNTEAFF. Incomplete CDR3 DNA: TGCAGTGCTAGAGGGGGGGGACTGAACACTGAA.

Partial CDR3 DNA: TGCAGTGCTAGACTCCCTAGGACAGGGAAGGGAAGAGATACG. It translates to CSARLPRTGKGRDT. The entire CDR3 protein reads CSARLPRTGKGRDTQYF. The chain links TRBV20-1 to TRBJ2-3, with 8 bases matching TRBD1. The observed sequence ends 3 residues before the CDR3 terminus, with the missing tail filled in from the germline J gene. Germline trimming cut 2 bases from V and 5 bases from J; bases unmatched to any gene: 15. The CDR3 covers 17 residues. Germline CDR1 DFQATT, CDR2 SNEGSKA (reference sequence).

As for this clone: The read terminates 3 residues before the CDR3 end, so the remaining end is supplied by the germline J gene. The gene calls are TRBV6-1 and TRBJ1-2; no definite D call. The CDR3 is 13 amino acids. V was trimmed by 3 bases and J by 4 bases, leaving 9 bases between them. The germline V gene has CDR1 MNHNS and CDR2 SASEGT. CDR3 DNA (partial): TGTGCCAGCAGTGAGGAACAGACCTATGGC. Translation gives CASSEEQTYG. The full-length CDR3 reads as CASSEEQTYGYTF.

About this clone: The read terminates 3 residues ahead of where the CDR3 ends, so the germline J gene completes it. The chain recombines TRBV5-1 with TRBJ2-3; D is unclear. The germline V gene has CDR1 SGHRS and CDR2 YFSETQ. This CDR3 contains 12 residues. The ends were cut back, 6 bases at V and 4 bases at J, with 9 bases in the middle. Incomplete CDR3 DNA: TGCGCCAGCATTGGTCCGGCAGATACG. Encoded protein: CASIGPADT. The whole CDR3 is CASIGPADTQYF.

For this clone: The read terminates 3 residues before the CDR3 end, so the remaining end is supplied by the germline J gene. V gene TRBV6-1 combines with J gene TRBJ1-1; D not certain. The CDR3 is 11 residues long. V was pared by 2 bases and J by 6 bases, with 4 bases between. Germline lookup yields CDR1 MNHNS and CDR2 SASEGT. This CDR3 reads CASSESAEAFF. The sequenced CDR3 bases are TGTGCCAGCAGTGAATCGGCTGAA.

Of note for this clone: Read coverage stops 3 residues before the CDR3 terminus; the germline J gene supplies the remainder. V and J are TRBV6-2 or TRBV6-3 and TRBJ2-3; D ambiguous. Germline CDR1 MNHEY, CDR2 SVGEGT. CDR3 length: 11 residues. The V end lost 9 bases, the J end lost 4 bases, and 8 bases lay between the germline ends. The CDR3 loop reads CASRRADTQYF. The CDR3 bases that were read are TGTGCCAGTCGTAGGGCAGATACG.

On this clone itself: The missing CDR3 end, 3 residues past where the read stops, is filled in from the germline J gene. The V and J genes are TRBV7-9 and TRBJ2-5; the D gene is possibly TRBD1 (6 bases). Germline CDR1 reads SEHNR; CDR2 reads FQNEAQ (reference sequence). V gave up 0 bases and J gave up 2 bases, with 7 bases separating them. The CDR3 length is 14 residues. CDR3 DNA, as far as it was read: TGTGCCAGCAGCTTAGCCGGACAGCAAGAGACC. It is translated as CASSLAGQQET. The CDR3 in full is CASSLAGQQETQYF.

CDR3 bases read: TGTGCCAGCAGTGAGATTGCGAGCTACGAG. Amino acids: CASSEIASYE. The full CDR3 reads CASSEIASYEQYF. V is TRBV6-1 and J is TRBJ2-7, with D unclear. The CDR3 end lies 3 residues beyond the end of the read and is filled in from the germline J gene. The V end lost 3 bases, the J end lost 3 bases, and 9 bases lay between the germline ends. The CDR3 spans 13 residues. CDR1 and CDR2 from the germline V gene are MNHNS and SASEGT.

On this clone itself: The read stops 3 residues short of the end of the CDR3; the missing end is completed from the germline J gene. The genes are TRBV30 and TRBJ1-3, with D possibly matching TRBD1 (6 bases). This CDR3 has 16 amino acids. The V end lost 4 bases, the J end lost 1 base, and 17 bases lay between the germline ends. Germline CDR1 GTSNPN, CDR2 SVGIG (reference sequence). The CDR3: CAWTRGYKSSGNTIYF. The CDR3 bases that were read are TGTGCCTGGACCAGGGGATATAAGTCGTCTGGAAACACC.

Comments on this clone: The read is 3 residues too short to cover the CDR3 end, so that end is filled in from the germline J gene. The chain recombines TRBV2 with TRBJ1-5; D not resolved. The V end lost 7 bases, the J end lost 7 bases, and 17 bases lay between the germline ends. Germline V lookup: CDR1 SNHLY, CDR2 FYNNEI. There are 14 residues in the CDR3. CDR3: CASTRAGSKQPQHF. The sequenced CDR3 bases are TGTGCCAGCACCCGGGCGGGATCGAAGCAGCCC.

CDR3 in amino acids: CASRGYNEQFF. The DNA read from the CDR3 is TGTGCCAGCAGAGGGTACAATGAG. The chain is built from TRBV2 and TRBJ2-1; D remains unclear. The read comes to an end 3 residues before the CDR3 does, leaving the germline J gene to fill in the end. Germline V lookup: CDR1 SNHLY, CDR2 FYNNEI. The length of the CDR3 is 11 residues. V was shortened by 6 bases and J by 4 bases, with 4 bases between the two germline ends.

CDR3 region: CASSYRGGYTF. Partial CDR3 DNA: TGTGCCAGCAGCTACCGAGGTGGC. The rearrangement links TRBV6-2 or TRBV6-3 to TRBJ1-2, with D hard to call. Sequencing ends 3 residues short of the CDR3 end; the germline J gene provides the rest. The CDR3 has 11 residues. Trimming removed 6 bases from V and 7 bases from J, with 9 bases in between. Germline V gene lookup returns CDR1 MNHEY and CDR2 SVGEGT.

A word on this clone: The observed sequence ends 3 residues before the CDR3 terminus, with the missing tail filled in from the germline J gene. V usage is TRBV30 and J usage is TRBJ2-1; 11 positions agree with TRBD2. The CDR3 extends over 18 amino acids. The junction had 17 bases not matched to a gene; V was cut back by 4 bases and J by 6 bases. Germline V lookup: CDR1 GTSNPN, CDR2 SVGIG (reference sequence). The CDR3 is CAWTHRASGRRTGNEQFF. The sequenced part of the CDR3 DNA is TGTGCCTGGACCCATCGGGCTAGCGGGAGGAGAACTGGCAATGAG.

A note on this clone: Coverage ceases 3 residues before the CDR3 finishes, and the germline J gene fills in the end. V gene TRBV7-9 combines with J gene TRBJ1-1; TRBD1 matches at 7 bases. The CDR3 has 13 amino acids. Germline CDR1 and CDR2: SEHNR and FQNEAQ (reference sequence). The V and J ends lost 11 bases and 4 bases, in that order; junction bases with no gene match: 10. The DNA read from the CDR3 is TGTGCCGCCTCGGGACAGCGTGTCACTGAA. It specifies CAASGQRVTE. The entire CDR3 reads CAASGQRVTEAFF. The entire variable domain, with the rest obtained from reference TRBV7-9 and TRBJ1-1, is as follows: DTGVSQNPRHKITKRGQNVTFRCDPISEHNRLYWYRQTLGQGPEFLTYFQNEAQLEKSRLLSDRFSAERPKGSFSTLEIQRTEQGDSAMYLCAASGQRVTEAFFGQGTRLTVV.

Turning to this clone: The read terminates 3 residues before the CDR3 end, so the remaining end is supplied by the germline J gene. The chain couples TRBV7-2 to TRBJ1-1; D is unresolved. The CDR3 is 14 amino acids. CDR1 is SGHTA and CDR2 is FQGNSA in the germline V gene. V was trimmed by 2 bases and J by 7 bases, leaving 14 bases between them. CDR3 protein: CASSLSWRGREAFF. The covered CDR3 bases are TGTGCCAGCAGCTTAAGTTGGCGGGGTCGTGAA.

For this clone: The read terminates 3 residues before the CDR3 end, so the remaining end is supplied by the germline J gene. The chain links TRBV2 to TRBJ1-4; D is perhaps TRBD1 (6 bases). Trimming shortened V by 11 bases and J by 7 bases, and 14 bases separated the two germline ends. The germline gives CDR1 SNHLY, CDR2 FYNNEI. The CDR3 loop spans 12 amino acids. The chain's CDR3 is CAATGSSEKLFF. The sequenced part of the CDR3 DNA is TGTGCCGCTACAGGGAGCAGTGAAAAA. Full variable domain (rest looked up from reference TRBV2 and TRBJ1-4): EPEVTQTPSHQVTQMGQEVILRCVPISNHLYFYWYRQILGQKVEFLVSFYNNEISEKSEIFDDQFSVERPDGSNFTLKIRSTKLEDSAMYFCAATGSSEKLFFGSGTQLSVL.

For this clone: The CDR3 is cut off 3 residues early in the read; its end comes from the germline J gene. The chain joins TRBV19 to TRBJ2-7; 7 bases line up with TRBD1. CDR1 LNHDA and CDR2 SQIVND come from the germline V gene (reference sequence). V lost 7 bases to trimming and J lost 3 bases; unmatched junction nucleotides: 12. The CDR3 has 15 amino acids. CDR3 amino acids: CASNSPRDRNYEQYF. The covered CDR3 bases are TGTGCCAGTAACTCCCCACGGGACAGAAACTACGAG.

Worth noting for this clone: The CDR3 goes on 3 residues after the read ends, and that part is filled in from the germline J gene. The J gene is TRBJ2-3, the V gene TRBV10-3; 11 positions match TRBD2. The CDR3 is 17 amino acids. Germline V lookup: CDR1 ENHRY, CDR2 SYGVKD. The junction had 8 bases not matched to a gene; V was cut back by 3 bases and J by 3 bases. Partial CDR3 DNA: TGTGCCATCAGTGACTTCCTAGCGGGGGGTGATACAGATACG. Residues: CAISDFLAGGDTDT. The complete CDR3 reads CAISDFLAGGDTDTQYF.

A word on this clone: From the germline J gene comes the end of the CDR3, since the read stops 3 residues before it. The rearrangement links TRBV5-1 to TRBJ1-3, with a weak D call TRBD1 (5 bases). Trimming left V 5 bases short and J 0 bases short, with 12 bases between. The CDR3 consists of 15 residues. Looked up from germline, CDR1 is SGHRS and CDR2 is YFSETQ. The CDR3 DNA, read in part, is TGCGCCAGCAGGCAACAGGTTGGCTCTGGAAACACC. Translation gives CASRQQVGSGNT. The whole CDR3 protein reads CASRQQVGSGNTIYF.

Details on this clone: The read stops 3 residues short of the end of the CDR3; the missing end is completed from the germline J gene. The V gene is TRBV6-7, the J gene TRBJ2-2; TRBD2 agrees at 9 bases. TRBV6-7 is labeled an ORF, and its function is uncertain. The CDR3 length is 16 residues. V lost 0 bases, J lost 6 bases, and 5 bases stayed unmatched. The part of the CDR3 DNA that was read is TGTGCCAGCAGTTACTCGACGCGGGGGGGATCCGGGGAG. It codes for CASSYSTRGGSGE. In full, the CDR3 reads CASSYSTRGGSGELFF.